This T cell receptor beta chain was identified in a study of somatic mutations in cytotoxic T cells in rheumatoid arthritis. The table came from immunoSEQ multiplex PCR; TCRdb's copy has only in-frame clones and leaves some out. The top ten hold roughly 5% of the sample, which has more than 25,000 clones, more than 75% seen once. The length of the CDR3 is 15 residues. Germline values: CDR1 MNHEY, CDR2 SVGAGI. Trimming stripped 2 bases from V and 0 bases from J, with 10 bases between. The rearrangement uses TRBV6-5 and TRBJ1-1, with D uncertain. The source material was CD8+ T cells sorted from blood. The receptor was derived from a man aged 45-60 years in good health. In nucleotides, the CDR3 is TGTGCCAGCAGTTACGTTTACAGAGTGAACACTGAAGCTTTCTTT. Amino acids: CASSYVYRVNTEAFF.